A selection of T cell receptor beta chains follows, all from one sample in a study of T cell changes during pregnancy in multiple sclerosis. Repertoires were generated with immunoSEQ multiplex PCR, while TCRdb's copy carries only in-frame clones and drops some. This sample has approximately 61,000 clones, with approximately 90% found just once. The sample in question was peripheral blood, obtained after pregnancy. The receptor set was obtained from a female donor in good health, enrolled as a control in a pregnancy study. CDR3s include the opening cysteine and the closing phenylalanine or tryptophan. D genes are given only for firm matches. A row's size may be missing; if present it is once, few, many or a size class.

j_call	d_call	clone_size	v_call	cdr3_aa	cdr3_nt
TRBJ1-4	NA	NA	TRBV4-2	CASSQDPQGWATNEKLFF	TGTGCCAGCAGCCAAGATCCTCAGGGTTGGGCAACTAATGAAAAACTGTTTTTT
TRBJ1-1	NA	few	TRBV9	CASSTRGEENTEAFF	TGTGCCAGCAGCACACGGGGGGAGGAGAACACTGAAGCTTTCTTT
TRBJ2-7	NA	NA	TRBV6-1	CASSALGGGGPYEQYF	TGTGCCAGCAGTGCTCTCGGAGGGGGGGGCCCCTACGAGCAGTACTTC
TRBJ1-1	NA	once	TRBV11-2	CASSLRDTEAFF	TGTGCCAGCAGCCTCCGGGACACTGAAGCTTTCTTT
TRBJ1-4	NA	few	TRBV5-1	CASSLTATNEKLFF	TGCGCCAGCAGCTTGACAGCAACTAATGAAAAACTGTTTTTT
TRBJ2-1	TRBD2	NA	TRBV7-8	CASSLAIGLGGDEQFF	TGTGCCAGCAGCTTAGCGATAGGACTAGGAGGCGATGAGCAGTTCTTC
TRBJ1-4	NA	NA	TRBV5-5	CASSLEGFNEKLFF	TGTGCCAGCAGCCTAGAAGGTTTTAATGAAAAACTGTTTTTT
TRBJ2-1	TRBD2	NA	TRBV9	CASSFSGTTYNEQFF	TGTGCCAGCAGCTTTAGCGGGACTACTTACAATGAGCAGTTCTTC
TRBJ2-7	TRBD2	NA	TRBV30	CAWRPGLAGVYEQYF	TGTGCCTGGAGACCAGGGCTAGCGGGGGTATACGAGCAGTACTTC
TRBJ2-3	NA	once	TRBV6-4	CASSETGATDTQYF	TGTGCCAGCAGTGAGACAGGCGCCACAGATACGCAGTATTTT
TRBJ2-1	NA	NA	TRBV13	CASSLTEGFGNEQFF	TGTGCCAGCAGCTTGACGGAGGGTTTTGGGAATGAGCAGTTCTTC
TRBJ1-1	TRBD1	NA	TRBV11-2	CASSFTTGYLNTEAFF	TGTGCCAGCAGCTTCACGACAGGGTATCTGAACACTGAAGCTTTCTTT
TRBJ1-3	TRBD1	NA	TRBV11-2	CASSLAGGSGNTIYF	TGTGCCAGCAGCTTAGCAGGGGGGTCCGGAAACACCATATATTTT
TRBJ2-7	NA	NA	TRBV5-6	CASSSLYEQYF	TGTGCCAGCAGCTCCCTCTACGAGCAGTACTTC
TRBJ2-1	TRBD2	NA	TRBV7-9	CASSLGTSGRSEQFF	TGTGCCAGCAGCCTCGGGACTAGCGGGAGGTCTGAGCAGTTCTTC
TRBJ1-6	NA	many	TRBV23-1	CASSHPLTRNPYNSPLHF	TGCGCCAGCAGTCACCCACTCACCAGGAACCCCTATAATTCACCCCTCCACTTT
TRBJ1-1	NA	NA	TRBV7-9	CASSFDGGARNTEAFF	TGTGCCAGCAGCTTTGACGGGGGGGCCAGGAACACTGAAGCTTTCTTT
TRBJ1-2	NA	once	TRBV7-9	CASSPQGLVGYTF	TGTGCCAGCAGCCCCCAGGGCTTGGTTGGCTACACCTTC
TRBJ2-7	NA	NA	TRBV5-1	CASSLTPVSGYEQYF	TGCGCCAGCAGCTTGACACCCGTTTCAGGCTACGAGCAGTACTTC
TRBJ2-1	TRBD2	NA	TRBV5-1	CASSLVASGRNEQFF	TGCGCCAGCAGCTTGGTGGCTAGCGGGAGAAATGAGCAGTTCTTC
TRBJ1-4	NA	NA	TRBV5-4	CASSTGTDSEKLFF	TGTGCCAGCAGCACCGGGACTGACAGTGAAAAACTGTTTTTT
TRBJ2-5	TRBD1	NA	TRBV7-9	CASSSHFGTDGQETQYF	TGTGCCAGCAGCTCCCACTTTGGGACAGATGGACAAGAGACCCAGTACTTC
TRBJ2-3	TRBD2	NA	TRBV2	CASSEELAGFLDTQYF	TGTGCCAGCAGTGAAGAACTAGCGGGGTTTTTAGATACGCAGTATTTT